This TCR beta chain was sequenced in a study of spatial heterogeneity in lung cancer. This clonotype has a count of ten or more. The antigen is unknown. MiXCR, applied by TCRdb to the 5' RACE reads, yields one record per CDR3 protein. Among about 10,000 distinct CDR3 sequences listed, about 12% were seen once. This sample's time point: sample taken at primary tumor resection. The CDR3 loop spans 15 amino acids. Trimming stripped 0 bases from V and 0 bases from J, with 6 bases between. Per the germline V gene, CDR1 is SEHNR and CDR2 is FQNEAQ (reference sequence). General study points: Mutation tallies in tumors tracked expanded intratumoral alpha and beta TCR counts.

This TCR was sampled from a male donor with early-stage non-small cell lung cancer. Sequencing used lung tumor tissue, obtained at surgery. The rearrangement links TRBV7-9 to TRBJ1-5; maybe TRBD1 (5 bases). The CDR3 protein is CASSLAGDSNQPQHF. The CDR3 DNA sequence: TGTGCCAGCAGCTTAGCAGGGGATAGCAATCAGCCCCAGCATTTT.